A single T cell receptor beta chain is shown here with its context. There are many counts of this clonotype. Its specific antigen is unknown. No base quality values were provided; no much bigger clone lies one nucleotide off. In the ophthalmopathy patients, disease was moderately to severely active, with a Clinical Activity Score of 3 or more, a NOSPECS grade of 4 or more, and a duration of less than 3 months. Patients with uncontrolled infections, other autoimmune diseases, pregnancy or lactation were excluded. Diagnoses were established on the basis of clinical symptoms, serum thyroxine and TRAb, thyroid ultrasound, and orbital computed tomography. Ficoll-Paque density gradient centrifugation was used to isolate PBMCs from 8.5 to 10 ml of fresh peripheral blood. Trizol reagent was used to extract total RNA, and RNA quality was then checked on an Agilent 2100 Bioanalyzer. Between the V and J ends, shortened by 2 bases and 0 bases respectively, the junction contains 10 bases. Reading the germline V gene (reference sequence) gives CDR1 SEHNR and CDR2 FQNEAQ. The CDR3 measures 15 amino acids from cysteine to phenylalanine. Only the CDR3 DNA is retained, 45 bases long and in frame from the first base.

This entry belongs to a study of T cells in Graves' hyperthyroidism and ophthalmopathy (dated by TCRdb to the late 2010s). For context, the study as a whole: Peripheral blood was sampled at the time of initial diagnosis, prior to any treatment. The study also compared thyroid tissue and blood T-cell repertoires from several Graves' hyperthyroidism patients. A discovery cohort of fewer than 110 patients, roughly 45 with Graves' ophthalmopathy and approximately 57 with stable Graves' hyperthyroidism, was used to find distinguishing TCR V-J signatures. Prospective prediction of ophthalmopathy was tested in an independent validation cohort of 18 to 20 hyperthyroidism patients and 17 patients who later progressed to ophthalmopathy. Following sampling, methimazole starting at 30 mg daily was given to hyperthyroidism patients, and high-dose intravenous methylprednisolone was given to ophthalmopathy patients. The 85 to 100 discovery patients were divided at random into training and test sets in a 7:3 ratio. The paper reports TCR Vbeta CDR3 sequencing of 140 or so peripheral blood samples: approximately 41 ophthalmopathy, some 80 hyperthyroidism and about 17 progressor patients. On the study overall, not on this receptor specifically: A model built on a 13 V-J signature distinguished ophthalmopathy from stable hyperthyroidism, reaching about 88% sensitivity and about 81% specificity in cross-validation and 80%/75% in testing. Most expanded thyroid clonotypes (frequency above 0.001) were also detected in blood, a finding suggesting that blood repertoires may reflect thyroid immune responses. In validation, progression to ophthalmopathy was predicted by the model with roughly 69% sensitivity and 72% to 80% specificity, a median of about 6.8 months before onset. No statistical method was used to fix the sample size in advance, and group allocation was not hidden from the investigators.

TCR beta CDR3 regions were amplified from RNA transcripts. A first-round RT-PCR of the TCR CDR3 used the HTBI primer set with the Qiagen OneStep RT-PCR kit. A second multiplex PCR round built the libraries, followed by size selection and purification. The libraries were sequenced on an Illumina HiSeq2000 using paired-end 100 bp reads. The study's processing was this. SOAPnuke was used to process the raw data, removing reads that contained adapters or uncalled bases, had a mean Phred below 15, or lacked an exact match to the constant primer or identifier. High-quality paired reads were merged using COPE v1.2.5, and each unique nucleotide sequence was defined as a clonotype. MiTCR v1.1 was used to align the clonotypes against IMGT TRBV, TRBD and TRBJ reference segments. Only V-J combinations with frequency above 0.0001, covering about 99% of repertoires, were analysed. A TCS score was defined as the ratio of F50 (clonal expansion) to E x V (chaos), with BLOSUM62-based TCRdist applied between CDR3 peptides within each V-J. Welch's t-statistics and random forest reduced roughly 500 V-J features to 13, which were used in a naive Bayes classifier (R e1071). Starting from the raw public reads, TCRdb applied fastp trimming at Q25, assembled clones with MiXCR and retained in-frame beta chains. Each CDR3 protein gets just one entry, which takes the most common genes and DNA from the rows behind it. The authors' filters were not applied to this entry. The sample includes more than 350,000 distinct CDR3 sequences, with approximately 16% observed a single time. The ten largest clonotypes hold roughly a fifth of the sample.

The receptor was isolated from a woman in her sixties or seventies with Graves' ophthalmopathy. The material sequenced was blood. The rearrangement combines TRBV7-9 with TRBJ1-1; the D segment cannot be called with confidence. In nucleotide form, the sequence is TGTGCCAGCAGCTTACGGGTGATCCTGAACACTGAAGCTTTCTTT. It translates as CASSLRVILNTEAFF. The variable domain in full, with residues beyond the CDR3 obtained from the reference TRBV7-9 and TRBJ1-1 genes, is DTGVSQNPRHKITKRGQNVTFRCDPISEHNRLYWYRQTLGQGPEFLTYFQNEAQLEKSRLLSDRFSAERPKGSFSTLEIQRTEQGDSAMYLCASSLRVILNTEAFFGQGTRLTVV.